This paragraph reports one TCR beta chain. Authors' methods: Nucleated cell number was recorded as an estimate derived from reference gene primer amplification. The assay was immunoSEQ multiplex PCR, and TCRdb's table has in-frame clones only and misses some. That table is the source of V, J and clone size, and D and trimming were worked out from the DNA. The sample holds roughly 250,000 clones; approximately 86% are singletons and the top ten take 4.5% to 6%. This entry is derived from a study of blood T cell repertoires in COVID-19. About the research overall: There were acute and convalescent COVID-19 samples, and they came from the United States, Italy and Spain.

The V and J ends lost 4 bases and 5 bases, in that order; junction bases with no gene match: 6. Germline assignment: CDR1 SEHNR and CDR2 FQNEAQ (reference sequence). This CDR3 has 16 residues. V and J are TRBV7-9 and TRBJ2-2; 11 positions agree with TRBD1. The source material was peripheral blood. This TCR derives from an elderly woman with active or convalescent COVID-19. The CDR3 spells CASSSPGQGVTGELFF. DNA of the CDR3: TGTGCCAGCAGCTCACCGGGACAGGGGGTTACCGGGGAGCTGTTTTTT.